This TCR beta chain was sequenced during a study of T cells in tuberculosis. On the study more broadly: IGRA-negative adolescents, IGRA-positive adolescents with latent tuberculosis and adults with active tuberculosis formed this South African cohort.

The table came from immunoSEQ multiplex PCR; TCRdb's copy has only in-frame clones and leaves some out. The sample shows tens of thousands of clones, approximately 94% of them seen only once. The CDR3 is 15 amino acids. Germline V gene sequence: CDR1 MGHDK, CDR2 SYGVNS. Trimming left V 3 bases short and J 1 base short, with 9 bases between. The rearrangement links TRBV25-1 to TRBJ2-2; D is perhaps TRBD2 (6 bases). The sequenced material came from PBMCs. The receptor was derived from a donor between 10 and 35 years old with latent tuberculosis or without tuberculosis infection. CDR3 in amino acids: CASSEEGLNTGELFF. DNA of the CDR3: TGTGCCAGCAGTGAGGAGGGCTTGAACACCGGGGAGCTGTTTTTT.